This TCR beta chain was sequenced in a study of blood T cell repertoires in COVID-19. Study-level information: From the United States, Italy and Spain came samples of acute and convalescent COVID-19. Nucleic acid was either cDNA or gDNA, and it came from T cells, B-cell-depleted T cells, or PBMCs.

Trimming left V 0 bases short and J 1 base short, with 9 bases between. The CDR3 totals 15 residues. Germline V gene sequence: CDR1 LGHDT, CDR2 YNNKEL (reference sequence). Original data processing: Reference gene primer amplification in the assay estimated nucleated cell counts. Some clones are missing from TCRdb's copy, which holds only in-frame ones; the method was immunoSEQ multiplex PCR. V and J calls and clone size follow that table, whereas D and trimming were derived from the DNA. Of 75,000 to 100,000 clones in the sample, approximately 88% were seen once. Sequencing was carried out using peripheral blood. The genes are TRBV3-1 (or the pseudogene TRBV3-2) and TRBJ1-1; D unresolved. This receptor was obtained from a man aged 60 to 69 with acute or convalescent COVID-19. DNA of the CDR3: TGTGCCAGCAGCCAAGATTTAAGCAAGAACACTGAAGCTTTCTTT. Protein product: CASSQDLSKNTEAFF.